The 9 T cell receptor beta chains reported below all come from one sample, sequenced in a study of cytomegalovirus exposure and HLA in healthy donors (TCRdb year 2017). Receptor amplification or capture employed the immunoSEQ multiplex PCR assay. The immuneACCESS repertoire file appears here via TCRdb, limited to in-frame rearrangements. These files lack a portion of the clones; in checked studies, under half of the deficit traces to unresolved V genes, and the cause of the others is not known. Within this sample are 150,000 to 250,000 clones, with around 80% of them counted one time only. Jointly, the top ten make up about an eighth of the sample. The sample taken for sequencing was PBMCs. These receptors originate from a woman aged 25-40 years in good health and CMV-seropositive.

The chain links TRBV5-1 to TRBJ2-5; 9 bases match TRBD1. Germline values: CDR1 SGHRS, CDR2 YFSETQ. Germline trimming cut 5 bases from V and 4 bases from J; bases unmatched to any gene: 6. This CDR3 contains 14 residues. CDR3 coding DNA: TGCGCCAGCAGGCCCGGGACAGGGAGAGAGACCCAGTACTTC. Encoded protein: CASRPGTGRETQYF. The full variable domain, in which reference TRBV5-1 and TRBJ2-5 provide the parts outside the CDR3, is KAGVTQTPRYLIKTRGQQVTLSCSPISGHRSVSWYQQTPGQGLQFLFEYFSETQRNKGNFPGRFSGRQFSNSRSEMNVSTLELGDSALYLCASRPGTGRETQYFGPGTRLLVL.

This chain connects TRBV30 to TRBJ2-2; possible D gene TRBD1, 5 bases. V lost 8 bases and J lost 1, with 8 bases in between. This CDR3 region has 12 residues. Germline V lookup: CDR1 GTSNPN, CDR2 SVGIG (reference sequence). The CDR3 reads CAGDRNTGELFF. CDR3 sequence (DNA): TGTGCCGGTGACAGGAACACCGGGGAGCTGTTTTTT.

The rearrangement joins TRBV6-1 to TRBJ2-2; 7 bases align to TRBD1. J gave up 2 bases and V 7 bases, and 7 bases lay outside the gene matches. Looked up from germline, CDR1 is MNHNS and CDR2 is SASEGT. This CDR3 comprises 15 residues. As DNA, the CDR3 is TGTGCCAGCAAGGGGGCCCACGTTAACACCGGGGAGCTGTTTTTT. As protein: CASKGAHVNTGELFF.

The genes are TRBV27 and TRBJ2-7; 8 bases fit TRBD2. Germline V CDR1 and CDR2: MNHEY, SMNVEV (reference sequence). The length of the CDR3 is 15 residues. J lost 1 base, V lost 5 bases, and 7 bases had no gene match. The CDR3 spells CASSPGSGRSYEQYF. The CDR3 nucleotides read TGTGCCAGCAGTCCGGGGAGCGGGAGATCCTACGAGCAGTACTTC.

The CDR3 DNA is TGTGCCAGCAGCTTGGCGACTACCCAAGAGACCCAGTACTTC. Translation gives CASSLATTQETQYF. The V gene is TRBV5-4, the J gene TRBJ2-5, with TRBD2 as a possible D gene (5 bases). Germline-derived CDR1 and CDR2 are SGHNT and YYREEE (reference sequence). The CDR3 is 14 amino acids. V lost 0 bases, J lost 1 base, and 7 bases lay in between.

This chain links TRBV25-1 with TRBJ1-4; no reliable D call. The CDR3 loop spans 16 amino acids. Germline loops: CDR1 MGHDK, CDR2 SYGVNS. The germline V and J ends were trimmed by 4 bases and 0 bases, with 12 bases remaining between them. In nucleotides, the CDR3 is TGTGCCAGCAGTGCTGGGAGGTTTGCAACTAATGAAAAACTGTTTTTT. It encodes CASSAGRFATNEKLFF. Variable domain in full (rest from reference TRBV25-1 and TRBJ1-4): EADIYQTPRYLVIGTGKKITLECSQTMGHDKMYWYQQDPGMELHLIHYSYGVNSTEKGDLSSESTVSRIRTEHFPLTLESARPSHTSQYLCASSAGRFATNEKLFFGSGTQLSVL.

The genes are TRBV5-4 and TRBJ1-4, with D hard to call. The V gene lost 2 bases and the J gene lost 0 bases, with 5 bases spanning the gap. Germline V gene sequence: CDR1 SGHNT, CDR2 YYREEE (reference sequence). CDR3 size: 14 residues. The CDR3 sequence: CASSFSATNEKLFF. CDR3 DNA: TGTGCCAGCAGCTTCAGCGCAACTAATGAAAAACTGTTTTTT.

J is TRBJ2-2 and V is TRBV19; D unclear. Germline lookup yields CDR1 LNHDA and CDR2 SQIVND (reference sequence). Trimming removed 6 bases from V and 5 bases from J, with 7 bases in between. The CDR3 runs to 12 residues. CDR3: CASRVATGELFF. Written as DNA, the CDR3 is TGTGCCAGTAGGGTAGCAACCGGGGAGCTGTTTTTT.

The rearrangement joins TRBV4-1 to TRBJ1-5; TRBD1 matches 9 bases. Germline assignment: CDR1 MGHRA and CDR2 YSYEKL. The J segment lost 9 bases and the V segment lost 5 bases, leaving 14 bases of the junction unmatched. The CDR3 has 16 residues. Here the CDR3 DNA reads TGCGCCAGCAGCACCTGGACAGGGGTCGACCCCTTGCCCCAGCATTTT. Translated: CASSTWTGVDPLPQHF.